Shown below are 9 T cell receptor beta chains from a single sample sequenced in a study of shared clonotypes between healthy human individuals. Data came from immunoSEQ multiplex PCR; TCRdb stores just in-frame clones and leaves some out. The sample includes roughly 2.5 million clones, 90% to 95% seen only once; the top ten take over 0.12%. Sequencing was done on a sample of naive CD4+ T cells sorted from blood. Stated subset: CD45RA+ positively selected. The receptor source for this set is a man between 18 and 29 years old in good health.

This clone occurred once. V is TRBV18 and J is TRBJ2-1, with 9 bases aligning to TRBD2. Germline CDR1 reads KGHSH; CDR2 reads LQKENI. J was trimmed by 11 bases and V by 0 bases; bases with no gene match: 8. The CDR3 is made up of 15 amino acids. CDR3 sequence (DNA): TGTGCCAGCTCACCACCGGAGACGGGACTAGCCCAGCAGTTCTTC. Protein sequence: CASSPPETGLAQQFF. Variable domain in full (rest from reference TRBV18 and TRBJ2-1): NAGVMQNPRHLVRRRGQEARLRCSPMKGHSHVYWYRQLPEEGLKFMVYLQKENIIDESGMPKERFSAEFPKEGPSILRIQQVVRGDSAAYFCASSPPETGLAQQFFGPGTRLTVL.

The chain uses TRBV2 and TRBJ2-7; 16 bases fit TRBD2. Unmatched junction bases numbered 4, after V lost 5 bases and J lost 6 bases. This CDR3 has 15 residues. Germline CDR1 reads SNHLY; CDR2 reads FYNNEI. CDR3 coding DNA: TGTGCCAGCAGTCCGGGACTAGCGGGGGGGTCCGAGCAGTACTTC. Its translation is CASSPGLAGGSEQYF.

The chain uses TRBV10-2 and TRBJ1-1; the D gene is possibly TRBD1 (5 bases). Per germline, CDR1 WSHSY and CDR2 SAAADI. Trimming left V 6 bases short and J 0 bases short, with 14 bases between. The CDR3 is 15 amino acids. Here the CDR3 DNA reads TGCGCCAGCAGGCTGACAGATTTTATGAACACTGAAGCTTTCTTT. Encoded protein: CASRLTDFMNTEAFF.

A word on this clone: Other DNA sequences within the sample encode an identical CDR3. For the CDR3, the DNA is TGTGCCAGCAGCTTAGTCCGGGGCTACGAGCAGTACTTC. Protein product: CASSLVRGYEQYF. The rearrangement joins TRBV7-2 to TRBJ2-7, with D possibly matching TRBD2 (5 bases). The V end was cut by 1 base, the J end by 3 bases, with 7 bases between. The V gene's germline CDR1 is SGHTA and CDR2 FQGNSA. The CDR3 is made up of 13 amino acids.

The chain recombines TRBV27 with TRBJ1-1; TRBD1 matches at 9 bases. The CDR3 covers 13 residues. Trimming took 6 bases from V and 10 from J; bases not matched to a gene: 9. Germline assignment: CDR1 MNHEY and CDR2 SMNVEV (reference sequence). The CDR3 loop reads CASSLEGQGGAFF. CDR3 DNA: TGTGCCAGCAGCCTAGAGGGACAGGGAGGAGCTTTCTTT.

The V call is TRBV2, the J call TRBJ2-6; tentative D call: TRBD1 (6 bases). Between the trimmed V and J ends, which lost 3 bases and 1 base, there was a span of 10 bases. Looked up from germline, CDR1 is SNHLY and CDR2 is FYNNEI. This CDR3 has 16 amino acids. The CDR3 reads CASSETGSSGANVLTF. DNA for the CDR3: TGTGCCAGCAGTGAGACAGGCTCTTCTGGGGCCAACGTCCTGACTTTC.

The table lists this clone with a few counts. The J gene is TRBJ1-5, the V gene TRBV30, with 8 bases that match TRBD1. In germline, CDR1 is GTSNPN, CDR2 SVGIG (reference sequence). CDR3 length equals 13 residues. With V trimmed by 6 bases and J by 1 base, 2 bases remained unmatched. The CDR3 is CACTGGSNQPQHF. In DNA, the CDR3 is TGTGCCTGCACAGGGGGGAGCAATCAGCCCCAGCATTTT. Full variable domain (rest looked up from reference TRBV30 and TRBJ1-5): SQTIHQWPATLVQPVGSPLSLECTVEGTSNPNLYWYRQAAGRGLQLLFYSVGIGQISSEVPQNLSASRPQDRQFILSSKKLLLSDSGFYLCACTGGSNQPQHFGDGTRLSIL.

This chain joins TRBV6-1 and TRBJ1-2, with TRBD1 as a possible D gene (5 bases). The V end lost 9 bases, the J end lost 2 bases, and 13 bases lay between the germline ends. The germline CDR1 and CDR2 sequences are MNHNS and SASEGT. The CDR3 loop spans 13 amino acids. CDR3 loop: CASTRDGNYGYTF. CDR3 in DNA: TGTGCCAGTACCCGGGACGGCAACTATGGCTACACCTTC.

The chain is built from TRBV29-1 and TRBJ1-1; 8 nucleotides match TRBD1. The CDR3 runs 13 residues. V was pared by 5 bases and J by 3 bases, with 5 bases of the junction left unmatched. Per the germline V gene, CDR1 is SQVTM and CDR2 is ANQGSEA. The CDR3 is CSVTRGRDTEAFF. In nucleotides, the CDR3 is TGCAGCGTTACCAGGGGGCGCGACACTGAAGCTTTCTTT.